Presented here are 2 T cell receptor beta chains from one specimen sequenced in a study of blood T cell repertoires in COVID-19. The protocol was immunoSEQ multiplex PCR, while the TCRdb copy is restricted to in-frame clones and leaves out a portion. This sample has over 85,000 clones; around 85% occur once, and the top ten carry 38%. Sequenced material: peripheral blood. The origin of the receptors is an elderly man with acute or convalescent COVID-19.

This chain uses TRBV30 with TRBJ2-5; 15 bases agree with TRBD2. This CDR3 spans 17 amino acids. Germline loops: CDR1 GTSNPN, CDR2 SVGIG (reference sequence). V trimming: 3 bases; J trimming: 5 bases; junction bases outside the gene matches: 10. As DNA, the CDR3 is TGTGCCTGGAGCATGGGGACTAGCGGGAGGTCCCGGGAGACCCAGTACTTC. This codes for CAWSMGTSGRSRETQYF.

CDR3 amino acids: CANSGLQGRMGKNNEKLFF. The CDR3 DNA reads TGTGCCAACAGTGGCCTACAGGGCCGTATGGGAAAAAATAATGAAAAACTGTTTTTT. The chain joins TRBV9 to TRBJ1-4; tentatively, D is TRBD1 (6 bases). The V gene's germline CDR1 is SGDLS and CDR2 YYNGEE. V shed 9 bases and J shed 4 bases, with 31 bases lying between them. This CDR3 has 19 amino acids.